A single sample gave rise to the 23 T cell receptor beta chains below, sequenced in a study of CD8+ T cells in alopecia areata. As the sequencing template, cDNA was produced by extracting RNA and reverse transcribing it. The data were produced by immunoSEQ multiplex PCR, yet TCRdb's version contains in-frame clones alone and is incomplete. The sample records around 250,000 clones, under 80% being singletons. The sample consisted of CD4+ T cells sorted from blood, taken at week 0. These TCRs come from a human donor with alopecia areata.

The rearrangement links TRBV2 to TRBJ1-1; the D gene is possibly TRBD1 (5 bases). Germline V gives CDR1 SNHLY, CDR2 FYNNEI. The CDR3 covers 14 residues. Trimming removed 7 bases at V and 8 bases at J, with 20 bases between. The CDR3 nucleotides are TGTGCCAGCAAAACATCCGGGACGAGCATCGAAGCTTTCTTT. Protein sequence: CASKTSGTSIEAFF. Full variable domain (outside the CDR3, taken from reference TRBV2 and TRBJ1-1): EPEVTQTPSHQVTQMGQEVILRCVPISNHLYFYWYRQILGQKVEFLVSFYNNEISEKSEIFDDQFSVERPDGSNFTLKIRSTKLEDSAMYFCASKTSGTSIEAFFGQGTRLTVV.

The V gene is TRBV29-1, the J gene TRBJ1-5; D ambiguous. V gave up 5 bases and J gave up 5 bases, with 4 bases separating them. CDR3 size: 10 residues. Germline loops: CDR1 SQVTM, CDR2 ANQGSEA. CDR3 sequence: CSVYHQPQHF. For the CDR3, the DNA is TGCAGCGTTTACCATCAGCCCCAGCATTTT.

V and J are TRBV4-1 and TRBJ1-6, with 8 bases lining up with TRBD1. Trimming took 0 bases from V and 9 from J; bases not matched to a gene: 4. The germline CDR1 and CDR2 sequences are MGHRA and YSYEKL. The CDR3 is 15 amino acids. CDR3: CASSQDSGGLSPLHF. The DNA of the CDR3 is TGCGCCAGCAGCCAAGACTCAGGGGGCCTTTCACCCCTCCACTTT.

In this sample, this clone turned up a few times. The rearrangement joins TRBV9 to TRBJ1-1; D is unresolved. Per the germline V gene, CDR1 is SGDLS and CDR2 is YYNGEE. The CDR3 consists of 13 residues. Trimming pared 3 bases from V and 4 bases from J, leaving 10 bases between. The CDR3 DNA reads TGTGCCAGCAGCGCCAACTTAGTCACTGAAGCTTTCTTT. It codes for CASSANLVTEAFF.

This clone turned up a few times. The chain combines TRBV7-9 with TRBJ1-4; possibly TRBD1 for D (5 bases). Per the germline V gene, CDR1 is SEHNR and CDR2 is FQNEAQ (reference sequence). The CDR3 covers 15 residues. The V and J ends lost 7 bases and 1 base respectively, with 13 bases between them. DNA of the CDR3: TGTGCCAGCACCCCACCTGGGGGAACTAATGAAAAACTGTTTTTT. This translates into CASTPPGGTNEKLFF.

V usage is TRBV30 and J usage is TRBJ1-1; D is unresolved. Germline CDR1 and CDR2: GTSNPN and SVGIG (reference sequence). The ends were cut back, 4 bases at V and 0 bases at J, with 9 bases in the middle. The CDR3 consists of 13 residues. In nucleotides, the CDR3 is TGTGCCTGGACGAGCAGGCTGAACACTGAAGCTTTCTTT. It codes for CAWTSRLNTEAFF.

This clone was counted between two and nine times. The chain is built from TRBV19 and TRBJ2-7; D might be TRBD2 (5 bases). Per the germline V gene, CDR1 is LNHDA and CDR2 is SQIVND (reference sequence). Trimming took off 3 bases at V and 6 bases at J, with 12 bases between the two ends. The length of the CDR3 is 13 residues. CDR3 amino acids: CASSISSRGEQYF. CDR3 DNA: TGTGCCAGTAGTATTTCTTCACGGGGCGAGCAGTACTTC.

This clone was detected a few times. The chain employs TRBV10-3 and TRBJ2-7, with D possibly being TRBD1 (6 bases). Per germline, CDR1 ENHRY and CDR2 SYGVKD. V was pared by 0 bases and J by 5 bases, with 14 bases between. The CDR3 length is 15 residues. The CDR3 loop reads CAISESGQGTDEQYF. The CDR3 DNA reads TGTGCCATCAGTGAGTCAGGGCAGGGGACCGACGAGCAGTACTTC.

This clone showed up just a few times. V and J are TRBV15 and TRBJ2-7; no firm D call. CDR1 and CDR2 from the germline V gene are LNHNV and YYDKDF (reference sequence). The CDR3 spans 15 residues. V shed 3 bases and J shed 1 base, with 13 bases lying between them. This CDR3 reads CATSSGSWYSYEQYF. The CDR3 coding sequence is TGTGCCACCAGCAGCGGTTCTTGGTATTCCTACGAGCAGTACTTC.

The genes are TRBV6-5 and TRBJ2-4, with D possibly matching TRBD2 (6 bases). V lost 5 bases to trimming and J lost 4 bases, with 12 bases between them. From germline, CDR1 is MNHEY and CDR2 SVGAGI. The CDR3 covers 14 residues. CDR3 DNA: TGTGCCAGCAGTCCCGGGGACTCTAAAAACATTCAGTACTTC. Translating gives CASSPGDSKNIQYF.

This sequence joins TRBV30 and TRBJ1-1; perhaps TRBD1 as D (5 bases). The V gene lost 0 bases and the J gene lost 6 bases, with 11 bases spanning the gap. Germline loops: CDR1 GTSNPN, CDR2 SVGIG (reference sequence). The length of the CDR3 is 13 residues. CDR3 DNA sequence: TGTGCCTGGAGTGTACGGGGGGTCGCTGAAGCTTTCTTT. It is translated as CAWSVRGVAEAFF.

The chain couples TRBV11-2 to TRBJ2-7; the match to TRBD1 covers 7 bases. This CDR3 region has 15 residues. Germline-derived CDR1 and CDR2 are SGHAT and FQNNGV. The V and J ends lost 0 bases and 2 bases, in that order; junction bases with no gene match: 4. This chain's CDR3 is CASSLEDRPTYEQYF. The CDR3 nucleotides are TGTGCCAGCAGCTTAGAGGACAGGCCGACCTACGAGCAGTACTTC.

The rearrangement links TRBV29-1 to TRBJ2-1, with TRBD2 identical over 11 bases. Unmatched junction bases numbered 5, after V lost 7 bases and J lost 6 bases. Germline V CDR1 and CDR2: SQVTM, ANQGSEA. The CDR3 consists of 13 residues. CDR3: CSALLAGGNEQFF. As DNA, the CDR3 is TGCAGCGCTCTTCTAGCGGGGGGCAATGAGCAGTTCTTC.

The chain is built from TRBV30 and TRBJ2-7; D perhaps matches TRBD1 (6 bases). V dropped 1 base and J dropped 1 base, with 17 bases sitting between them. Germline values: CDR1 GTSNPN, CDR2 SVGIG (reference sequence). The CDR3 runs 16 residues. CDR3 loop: CAWSGLWDTLSYEQYF. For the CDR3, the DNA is TGTGCCTGGAGTGGCCTCTGGGACACCTTATCCTACGAGCAGTACTTC.

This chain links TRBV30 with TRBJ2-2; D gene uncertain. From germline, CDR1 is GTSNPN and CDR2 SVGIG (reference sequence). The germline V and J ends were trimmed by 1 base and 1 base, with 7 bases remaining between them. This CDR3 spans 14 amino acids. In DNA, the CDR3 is TGTGCCTGGAGTGCTCGAAGGAACACCGGGGAGCTGTTTTTT. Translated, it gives CAWSARRNTGELFF.

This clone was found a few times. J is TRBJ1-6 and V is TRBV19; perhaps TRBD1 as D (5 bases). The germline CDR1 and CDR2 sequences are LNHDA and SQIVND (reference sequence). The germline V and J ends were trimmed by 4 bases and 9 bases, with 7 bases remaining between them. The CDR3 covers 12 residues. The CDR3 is CASSTGISPLHF. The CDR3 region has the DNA TGTGCCAGTAGTACAGGGATTTCACCCCTCCACTTT.

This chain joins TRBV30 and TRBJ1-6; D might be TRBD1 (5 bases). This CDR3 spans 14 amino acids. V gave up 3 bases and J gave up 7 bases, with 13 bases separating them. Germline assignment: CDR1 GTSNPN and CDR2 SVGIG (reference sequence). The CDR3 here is CAWSGALGNSPLHF. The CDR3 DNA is TGTGCCTGGAGCGGGGCCCTCGGGAATTCACCCCTCCACTTT.

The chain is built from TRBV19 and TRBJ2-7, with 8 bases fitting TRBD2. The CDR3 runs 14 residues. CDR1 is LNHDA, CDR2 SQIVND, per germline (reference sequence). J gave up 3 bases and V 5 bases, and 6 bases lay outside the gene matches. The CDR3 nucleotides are TGTGCCAGTAGTCGGTCGCGGGGGGTCTACGAGCAGTACTTC. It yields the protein CASSRSRGVYEQYF.

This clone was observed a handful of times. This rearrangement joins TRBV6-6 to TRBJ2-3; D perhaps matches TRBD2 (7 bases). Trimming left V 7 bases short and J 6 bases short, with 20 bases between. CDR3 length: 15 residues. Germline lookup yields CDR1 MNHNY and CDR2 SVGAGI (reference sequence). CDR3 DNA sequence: TGTGCCAGCACCGAGAGGGGGGGGCGTTGGGATACGCAGTATTTT. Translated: CASTERGGRWDTQYF.

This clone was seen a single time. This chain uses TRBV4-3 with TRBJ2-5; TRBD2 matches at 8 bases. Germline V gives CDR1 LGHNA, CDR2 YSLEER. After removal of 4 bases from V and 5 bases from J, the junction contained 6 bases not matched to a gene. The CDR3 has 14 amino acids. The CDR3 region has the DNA TGCGCCAGCAGCCCACGGGGGGGCGGGGAGACCCAGTACTTC. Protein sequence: CASSPRGGGETQYF.

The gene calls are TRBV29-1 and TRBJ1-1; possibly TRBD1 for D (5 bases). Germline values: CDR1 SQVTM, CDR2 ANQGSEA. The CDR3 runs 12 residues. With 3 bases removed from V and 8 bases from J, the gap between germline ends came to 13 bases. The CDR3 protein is CSVDPSGPEAFF. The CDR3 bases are TGCAGCGTTGACCCCTCGGGACCCGAAGCTTTCTTT.

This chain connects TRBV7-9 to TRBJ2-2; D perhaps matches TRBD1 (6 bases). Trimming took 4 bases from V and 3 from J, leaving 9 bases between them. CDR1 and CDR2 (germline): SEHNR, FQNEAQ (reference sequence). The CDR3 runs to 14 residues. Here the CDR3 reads CASSSQGYTGELFF. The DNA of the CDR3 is TGTGCCAGCAGCTCGCAGGGGTACACCGGGGAGCTGTTTTTT.

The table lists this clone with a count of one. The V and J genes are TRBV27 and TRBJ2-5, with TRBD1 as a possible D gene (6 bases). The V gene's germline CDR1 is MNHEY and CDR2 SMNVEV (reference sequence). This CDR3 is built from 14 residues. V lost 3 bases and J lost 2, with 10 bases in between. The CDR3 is CASSFAGAQETQYF. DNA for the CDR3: TGTGCCAGCAGTTTTGCAGGGGCACAAGAGACCCAGTACTTC.